Below are 10 T cell receptor beta chains sequenced from a single sample in a study of human T cells and chemical hapten exposure. TCRdb re-derived calls from the RACE reads in MiXCR, one entry per CDR3 protein. Of roughly 200,000 distinct CDR3 sequences listed, about 20% were seen once; the top ten hold about 6.7%. The time point here: patch test 1, 2 weeks after DPC sensitization. Treatment defined: therapeutic diphenylcyclopropenone sensitization with weekly scalp DPC. The source material was whole blood, sampled in connection with sensitization to the hapten diphenylcyclopropenone (DPC). The receptors were sampled from a woman between 50 and 59 years old with alopecia areata. Some clones in this sample may be carry-over from other donors' samples.

The gene calls are TRBV10-1 and TRBJ2-3; 12 bases match TRBD2. V was clipped by 2 bases and J by 2 bases; unmatched bases: 5. Per the germline V gene, CDR1 is WNHNN and CDR2 is SYGVQD (reference sequence). The CDR3 is made up of 17 amino acids. Here the CDR3 reads CASSEPGLAGPTDTQYF. For the CDR3, the DNA is TGCGCCAGCAGTGAGCCAGGACTAGCGGGACCCACAGATACGCAGTATTTT.

Only a few counts were recorded for this clonotype. The chain combines TRBV29-1 with TRBJ2-3; D could derive from TRBD1 or TRBD2 (6 bases each). Per the germline V gene, CDR1 is SQVTM and CDR2 is ANQGSEA. V dropped 1 base and J dropped 4 bases, with 9 bases sitting between them. CDR3 size: 13 residues. The chain's CDR3 is CSVEVGGPDTQYF. The CDR3 DNA sequence: TGCAGCGTTGAAGTAGGGGGGCCAGATACGCAGTATTTT.

In this sample, this clonotype turned up a few times. The rearrangement uses TRBV2 and TRBJ1-1; TRBD1 matches 10 bases. With V trimmed by 5 bases and J by 7 bases, 10 bases remained unmatched. The CDR3 sequence is 15 residues long. Per the germline V gene, CDR1 is SNHLY and CDR2 is FYNNEI. CDR3 protein: CASSKNPTGGIEAFF. CDR3 sequence (DNA): TGTGCCAGCAGTAAAAACCCGACAGGGGGCATTGAAGCTTTCTTT. Drawing the rest from reference TRBV2 and TRBJ1-1, the complete variable domain is EPEVTQTPSHQVTQMGQEVILRCVPISNHLYFYWYRQILGQKVEFLVSFYNNEISEKSEIFDDQFSVERPDGSNFTLKIRSTKLEDSAMYFCASSKNPTGGIEAFFGQGTRLTVV.

V gene TRBV11-2 combines with J gene TRBJ2-1, with 10 bases matching TRBD2. Germline values: CDR1 SGHAT, CDR2 FQNNGV. Trimming at V came to 1 base and at J to 6 bases, leaving 6 bases not matched to a gene. The CDR3 totals 16 residues. The CDR3 spells CASSLVGSGRANEQFF. CDR3 nucleotide sequence: TGTGCCAGCAGCTTAGTCGGGAGCGGGAGGGCCAATGAGCAGTTCTTC.

This clonotype was found a few times. This rearrangement joins TRBV7-2 to TRBJ2-1; 9 nucleotides line up with TRBD2. This CDR3 spans 16 amino acids. Germline CDR1 and CDR2: SGHTA and FQGNSA. Trimming took 3 bases from V and 4 from J; bases not matched to a gene: 7. This chain's CDR3 is CASSLFLAGLYNEQFF. DNA for the CDR3: TGTGCCAGCAGCTTGTTCCTAGCGGGACTATACAATGAGCAGTTCTTC.

The chain links TRBV12-3 or TRBV12-4 to TRBJ1-6; TRBD1 matches 8 bases. The CDR3 sequence is 15 residues long. The V and J ends lost 6 bases and 8 bases, in that order; junction bases with no gene match: 9. CDR3: CASRIPGQEHSPLHF. CDR3 sequence (DNA): TGTGCCAGCAGGATACCGGGACAGGAACATTCACCCCTCCACTTT.

The genes are TRBV9 and TRBJ1-2; the D gene is possibly TRBD1 (6 bases). V was pared by 0 bases and J by 6 bases, with 12 bases between. Germline CDR1 and CDR2: SGDLS and YYNGEE. CDR3 length equals 14 residues. The CDR3: CASSVGGGDHGYTF. CDR3 coding DNA: TGTGCCAGCAGCGTAGGGGGGGGCGACCATGGCTACACCTTC.

The CDR3 here is CASSEMGSYGYTF. The CDR3 nucleotides read TGCGCCAGCAGTGAGATGGGATCCTATGGCTACACCTTC. The J gene is TRBJ1-2, the V gene TRBV10-1; D gene ambiguous. The CDR3 has 13 residues. Germline V gene sequence: CDR1 WNHNN, CDR2 SYGVQD (reference sequence). The V end lost 2 bases, the J end lost 4 bases, and 8 bases lay between the germline ends.

This clonotype was counted a few times. The chain couples TRBV2 to TRBJ1-1, with a tentative D call TRBD1 (5 bases). The V end lost 4 bases, the J end lost 1 base, and 10 bases lay between the germline ends. The V gene's germline CDR1 is SNHLY and CDR2 FYNNEI. CDR3 length: 14 residues. As DNA, the CDR3 is TGTGCCAGCAGTGCCCATACAGGGAACACTGAAGCTTTCTTT. Translation gives CASSAHTGNTEAFF.

The sample holds a few counts of this clonotype. The gene calls are TRBV7-6 and TRBJ2-1, with D possibly TRBD2 on 5 matching bases. V lost 4 bases, J lost 3 bases, and 13 bases lay in between. The CDR3 is 15 residues long. Looked up from germline, CDR1 is SGHVS and CDR2 is FNYEAQ. The DNA of the CDR3 is TGTGCCAGCAGCTCGCAGTTTGCGGGCTACAATGAGCAGTTCTTC. The encoded protein is CASSSQFAGYNEQFF.